These 19 T cell receptor beta chains came from one sample sequenced in a study of blood T cell repertoires in COVID-19. Profiled with immunoSEQ multiplex PCR; TCRdb holds only in-frame clones, not every one. Found here are 120,000 or so clones, around 85% of them singletons; the top ten hold about 18%. The sequenced sample was peripheral blood. Every receptor here comes from a man in his thirties or forties with COVID-19, enrolled during active disease.

The chain employs TRBV6-1 and TRBJ1-1; perhaps TRBD1 as D (5 bases). The germline V gene has CDR1 MNHNS and CDR2 SASEGT. This CDR3 has 15 residues. The V end was cut by 3 bases, the J end by 1 base, with 12 bases between. The CDR3 loop is CASSDRQGGNTEAFF. The CDR3 DNA reads TGTGCCAGCAGTGATCGGCAGGGTGGGAACACTGAAGCTTTCTTT.

V gene TRBV2 combines with J gene TRBJ1-2; TRBD1 matches at 11 bases. Trimming took 4 bases from V and 3 from J; bases not matched to a gene: 4. CDR1 is SNHLY, CDR2 FYNNEI, per germline. The length of the CDR3 is 15 residues. The CDR3 DNA reads TGTGCCAGCAGTGTTGGACAGGGGGCTTACTATGGCTACACCTTC. The encoded protein is CASSVGQGAYYGYTF. Supplemented by reference TRBV2 and TRBJ1-2, the full variable domain reads EPEVTQTPSHQVTQMGQEVILRCVPISNHLYFYWYRQILGQKVEFLVSFYNNEISEKSEIFDDQFSVERPDGSNFTLKIRSTKLEDSAMYFCASSVGQGAYYGYTFGSGTRLTVV.

The genes are TRBV27 and TRBJ1-4; 8 bases are a match to TRBD1. In germline, CDR1 is MNHEY, CDR2 SMNVEV (reference sequence). The CDR3 runs 16 residues. V lost 4 bases and J lost 7; bases outside the gene matches: 11. The CDR3 here is CASSSGRTGLGEKLFF. CDR3 nucleotides: TGTGCCAGCAGTTCCGGCCGGACAGGGCTCGGTGAAAAACTGTTTTTT.

The rearrangement joins TRBV14 to TRBJ2-3, with 8 nucleotides matching TRBD2. Per the germline V gene, CDR1 is SGHDN and CDR2 is FVKESK. The CDR3 is 15 amino acids. Unmatched junction bases numbered 9, after V lost 5 bases and J lost 5 bases. CDR3 sequence: CASSSKRETGDTQYF. The CDR3 nucleotides read TGTGCCAGCAGCTCGAAGCGGGAGACAGGAGATACGCAGTATTTT.

J is TRBJ1-4 and V is TRBV5-1; 11 bases map to TRBD1. The CDR3 spans 16 residues. V lost 0 bases to trimming and J lost 10 bases; unmatched junction nucleotides: 8. Germline V gene lookup returns CDR1 SGHRS and CDR2 YFSETQ. For the CDR3, the DNA is TGCGCCAGCAGCTTGGATGGTAGGACAGGGGGCGGAAAACTGTTTTTT. Protein sequence: CASSLDGRTGGGKLFF.

The chain links TRBV20-1 to TRBJ2-5; TRBD2 matches 14 bases. With V trimmed by 3 bases and J by 4 bases, 7 bases remained unmatched. The CDR3 length is 16 residues. Germline V gene lookup returns CDR1 DFQATT and CDR2 SNEGSKA (reference sequence). CDR3 nucleotide sequence: TGCAGTGCTAGTCCCCTGACTAGCGGGAGGGGAGAGACCCAGTACTTC. Amino acids: CSASPLTSGRGETQYF.

The rearrangement links TRBV6-5 to TRBJ1-5, with 8 bases fitting TRBD1. Germline V gene sequence: CDR1 MNHEY, CDR2 SVGAGI. V was pared by 5 bases and J by 11 bases, with 5 bases of the junction left unmatched. The CDR3 spans 12 residues. CDR3 sequence (DNA): TGTGCCAGCAGTCAGGACAGGGTGGCCCAGCATTTT. It specifies CASSQDRVAQHF.

This clone has only one observation. This chain uses TRBV28 with TRBJ1-2, with TRBD1 identical over 7 bases. This CDR3 comprises 16 residues. The V gene end was trimmed by 6 bases and the J gene end by 5 bases; junction bases not matched to a gene: 15. Germline V gene sequence: CDR1 MDHEN, CDR2 SYDVKM. Here the CDR3 reads CASRVQGLSSFYGYTF. The CDR3 DNA sequence: TGTGCCAGCAGGGTACAGGGGCTCTCTTCCTTTTATGGCTACACCTTC.

The chain uses TRBV13 and TRBJ2-7; a weak D match, TRBD1 (6 bases). Germline lookup yields CDR1 PRHDT and CDR2 FYEKMQ (reference sequence). Trimming took 2 bases from V and 6 from J, leaving 20 bases between them. The length of the CDR3 is 16 residues. The CDR3 spells CASSLFGQLTPSEQYF. The CDR3 DNA sequence: TGTGCCAGCAGCTTATTTGGACAGCTAACCCCCAGCGAGCAGTACTTC. The full variable domain, rest sourced from reference TRBV13 and TRBJ2-7, is AAGVIQSPRHLIKEKRETATLKCYPIPRHDTVYWYQQGPGQDPQFLISFYEKMQSDKGSIPDRFSAQQFSDYHSELNMSSLELGDSALYFCASSLFGQLTPSEQYFGPGTRLTVT.

The V and J genes are TRBV7-9 and TRBJ2-5; TRBD1 matches 11 bases. The CDR3 totals 15 residues. Germline CDR1 is SEHNR and CDR2 is FQNEAQ (reference sequence). The V and J ends lost 7 bases and 7 bases, in that order; junction bases with no gene match: 11. CDR3 coding DNA: TGTGCCAGCAACCAGGGGGGACAGGGGGACGTGACCCAGTACTTC. It specifies CASNQGGQGDVTQYF. Full variable domain (remainder filled in from reference TRBV7-9 and TRBJ2-5): DTGVSQNPRHKITKRGQNVTFRCDPISEHNRLYWYRQTLGQGPEFLTYFQNEAQLEKSRLLSDRFSAERPKGSFSTLEIQRTEQGDSAMYLCASNQGGQGDVTQYFGPGTRLLVL.

This clone came up once. The J gene is TRBJ1-4, the V gene TRBV11-3; D not resolved. This CDR3 comprises 14 residues. Germline V gene sequence: CDR1 SGHNT, CDR2 YENEEA. V shed 5 bases and J shed 8 bases, with 15 bases lying between them. The CDR3 is CASSPPGGREKLFF. The CDR3 DNA reads TGTGCCAGCAGCCCCCCCGGCGGGAGGGAAAAACTGTTTTTT. The full variable domain, with the rest looked up from reference TRBV11-3 and TRBJ1-4, is EAGVVQSPRYKIIEKKQPVAFWCNPISGHNTLYWYLQNLGQGPELLIRYENEEAVDDSQLPKDRFSAERLKGVDSTLKIQPAELGDSAVYLCASSPPGGREKLFFGSGTQLSVL.

V usage is TRBV30 and J usage is TRBJ2-7, with D possibly TRBD2 on 5 matching bases. V gave up 5 bases and J gave up 2 bases, with 13 bases separating them. The CDR3 totals 13 residues. In germline, CDR1 is GTSNPN, CDR2 SVGIG (reference sequence). The CDR3 DNA reads TGTGCCTGGCTCGGACTTCCTACCTACGAGCAGTACTTC. Translated, it gives CAWLGLPTYEQYF.

This chain links TRBV28 with TRBJ2-2; 8 nucleotides align to TRBD2. From germline, CDR1 is MDHEN and CDR2 SYDVKM. This CDR3 has 17 amino acids. V lost 3 bases, J lost 4 bases, and 10 bases stayed unmatched. The CDR3 sequence: CASSFYGLAMGTGELFF. CDR3 nucleotide sequence: TGTGCCAGCAGTTTTTACGGACTAGCAATGGGCACCGGGGAGCTGTTTTTT.

V gene TRBV7-2 combines with J gene TRBJ1-1; tentative D call: TRBD1 (5 bases). From germline, CDR1 is SGHTA and CDR2 FQGNSA. CDR3 length equals 15 residues. V was clipped by 5 bases and J by 5 bases, with 18 bases between them. For the CDR3, the DNA is TGTGCCAGCAGCCCTCGTACTCAGGGATCGACTGAAGCTTTCTTT. The encoded protein is CASSPRTQGSTEAFF.

This clone appeared once. This chain uses TRBV12-3 or TRBV12-4 with TRBJ2-1; TRBD1 matches at 7 bases. V trimming: 10 bases; J trimming: 10 bases; junction bases outside the gene matches: 13. The CDR3 sequence is 13 residues long. The DNA of the CDR3 is TGTGCCACCACGGAGACAGGGAACGGGGAGCAGTTCTTC. Translated, it gives CATTETGNGEQFF.

The V gene is TRBV5-1, the J gene TRBJ1-1; D gene uncertain. The V gene lost 4 bases and the J gene lost 0 bases, with 10 bases spanning the gap. The CDR3 contains 14 residues. Germline assignment: CDR1 SGHRS and CDR2 YFSETQ. CDR3 protein: CASSLSVLNTEAFF. In nucleotides, the CDR3 is TGCGCCAGCAGCCTGAGCGTACTGAACACTGAAGCTTTCTTT.

This chain joins TRBV11-3 and TRBJ2-2; TRBD1 aligns across 8 bases. V was clipped by 8 bases and J by 6 bases; unmatched bases: 11. The germline V gene has CDR1 SGHNT and CDR2 YENEEA. The CDR3 loop spans 15 amino acids. This CDR3 reads CASRASGGAAGELFF. The CDR3 DNA is TGTGCCAGCCGTGCCTCAGGGGGCGCGGCCGGGGAGCTGTTTTTT.

V usage is TRBV19 and J usage is TRBJ1-1, with 8 bases matching TRBD1. Trimming took 10 bases from V and 1 from J; bases not matched to a gene: 5. CDR1 LNHDA and CDR2 SQIVND come from the germline V gene (reference sequence). The CDR3 consists of 13 residues. The CDR3 spells CATNDRGNTEAFF. CDR3 nucleotide sequence: TGTGCCACCAATGACAGGGGGAACACTGAAGCTTTCTTT.

This clone was picked up one time. The chain is built from TRBV6-1 and TRBJ2-3, with 11 bases matching TRBD2. Looked up from germline, CDR1 is MNHNS and CDR2 is SASEGT. The V segment lost 1 base and the J segment 9 bases; nucleotides outside the gene matches: 18. The CDR3 contains 19 residues. The CDR3 spells CASSEVGGLAGGIFPTQYF. CDR3 nucleotide sequence: TGTGCCAGCAGTGAAGTGGGTGGATTAGCGGGGGGGATCTTTCCGACGCAGTATTTT.